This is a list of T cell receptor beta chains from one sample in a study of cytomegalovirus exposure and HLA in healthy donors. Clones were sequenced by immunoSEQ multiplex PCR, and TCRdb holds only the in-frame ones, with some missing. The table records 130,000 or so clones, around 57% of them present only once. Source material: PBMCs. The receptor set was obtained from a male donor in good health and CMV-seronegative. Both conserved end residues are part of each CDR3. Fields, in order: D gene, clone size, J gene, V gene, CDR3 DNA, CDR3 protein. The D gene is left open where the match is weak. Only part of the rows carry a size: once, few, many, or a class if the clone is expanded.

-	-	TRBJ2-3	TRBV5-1	TGCGCCAGCTCGGCTAGCGGCACAGATACGCAGTATTTT	CASSASGTDTQYF
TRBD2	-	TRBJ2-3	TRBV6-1	TGTGCCACCAAGGGACTAGCCACAGATACGCAGTATTTT	CATKGLATDTQYF
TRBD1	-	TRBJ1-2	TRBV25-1	TGTGCCAGCAGCCCCCCGGGACAGGGAATGGATGGCTACACCTTC	CASSPPGQGMDGYTF
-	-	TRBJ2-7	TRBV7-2	TGTGCCAGCACCTCCGGCGGGGCGGCCGAGCAGTACTTC	CASTSGGAAEQYF
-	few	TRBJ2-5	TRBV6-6	TGTGCCAGCAGTGCCGCTAGGAAGGAGACCCAGTACTTC	CASSAARKETQYF
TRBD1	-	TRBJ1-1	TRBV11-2	TGTGCCAGCAGCTTACGCAGGGGGCCCACTGAAGCTTTCTTT	CASSLRRGPTEAFF
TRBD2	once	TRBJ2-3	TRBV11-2	TGTGCCAGCAGCTTAGGGCTAGCGGGGGGTACCACAGATACGCAGTATTTT	CASSLGLAGGTTDTQYF
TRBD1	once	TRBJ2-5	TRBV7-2	TGTGCCAGCAGATACCGGGACAGGGCCGAAGAGACCCAGTACTTC	CASRYRDRAEETQYF
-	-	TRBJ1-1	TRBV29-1	TGCAGCGTTGATATAACGTGGTCCGGTGGTATGAACACTGAAGCTTTCTTT	CSVDITWSGGMNTEAFF
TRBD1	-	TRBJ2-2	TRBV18	TGTGCCAGCTCAGAGGGACAGGTAGCCGGGGAGCTGTTTTTT	CASSEGQVAGELFF